Following are 19 T cell receptor beta chains from one sample sequenced in a study of early T cells in non-severe SARS-CoV-2 infection (dated by TCRdb to 2020 to 2023). The library was produced with 5' RACE. The reads were generated on a NextSeq 500. Clones were called with MiXCR by TCRdb after fastp trimmed the public reads at Q25, and only in-frame beta chains were retained. All rows with the same CDR3 protein become a single entry with the most common DNA and genes. A total of some 32,000 distinct CDR3 sequences appear in this sample, around 4.2% of them only once. The top ten clones comprise roughly 8.2% of the sample. Input material: whole blood. The receptors here all came from an adult who was a healthcare worker with PCR-confirmed SARS-CoV-2 infection or an uninfected control (not recorded which).

Details on this clonotype: One base away lies a much larger clone, so this may be a sequencing read error. The chain employs TRBV20-1 and TRBJ2-2, with 7 bases that match TRBD1. Germline assignment: CDR1 DFQATT and CDR2 SNEGSKA (reference sequence). This CDR3 is 12 amino acids long. The CDR3 loop reads CSAPRGFGEPFF. Written as DNA, the CDR3 is TGCAGTGCACCCAGGGGGTTCGGGGAGCCGTTTTTT.

This clonotype was seen ten or more times. The V call is TRBV6-5, the J call TRBJ1-2, with D unclear. The V and J ends lost 4 bases and 2 bases respectively, with 20 bases between them. The CDR3 contains 17 residues. Germline V gives CDR1 MNHEY, CDR2 SVGAGI. In nucleotides, the CDR3 is TGTGCCAGCAGTTTGACGAGGGCTCGGGCCAAGAACTATGGCTACACCTTC. Its protein is CASSLTRARAKNYGYTF.

This clonotype was picked up many times. V usage is TRBV5-6 and J usage is TRBJ2-4, with TRBD1 matching over 7 bases. Germline V gene lookup returns CDR1 SGHDT and CDR2 YYEEEE. Trimming removed 3 bases from V and 4 bases from J; junction bases left unmatched: 16. CDR3 length: 18 amino acids. CDR3 nucleotide sequence: TGTGCCAGCAGCTCTCACCCGACTTGGGACAGCCCTAAAAACATTCAGTACTTC. Its protein is CASSSHPTWDSPKNIQYF.

This clonotype was seen repeatedly, ten times or more. The CDR3 loop is CAISDGGRSNQPQHF. The DNA for the CDR3 is TGTGCCATCAGTGATGGGGGTAGAAGCAATCAGCCCCAGCATTTT. V usage is TRBV10-3 and J usage is TRBJ1-5, with D possibly TRBD1 on 5 matching bases. The CDR3 sequence is 15 residues long. Trimming left V 3 bases short and J 1 base short, with 10 bases between. Per germline, CDR1 ENHRY and CDR2 SYGVKD.

The gene calls are TRBV6-2 or TRBV6-3 and TRBJ2-1, with D possibly TRBD1 on 6 matching bases. Germline V CDR1 and CDR2: MNHEY, SVGEGT. Trimming took off 6 bases at V and 8 bases at J, with 11 bases between the two ends. CDR3 length: 12 amino acids. The CDR3 here is CASRHGGDEQFF. The CDR3 DNA sequence: TGTGCCAGCAGACATGGGGGCGATGAGCAGTTCTTC.

This clonotype was observed at least ten times. The chain combines TRBV9 with TRBJ1-2; the D is unclear. The V gene lost 3 bases and the J gene lost 1 base, with 16 bases spanning the gap. CDR1 is SGDLS, CDR2 YYNGEE, per germline. There are 16 residues in the CDR3. CDR3 DNA: TGTGCCAGCAGCGCGGGCCCGGCAGGATTTAACTATGGCTACACCTTC. Protein sequence: CASSAGPAGFNYGYTF.

There are many counts of this clonotype. The chain joins TRBV10-3 to TRBJ2-1; D is perhaps TRBD1 (6 bases). Germline loops: CDR1 ENHRY, CDR2 SYGVKD. Trimming removed 6 bases from V and 0 bases from J, with 9 bases in between. The CDR3 runs to 14 residues. CDR3 sequence: CAIRQGSSYNEQFF. For the CDR3, the DNA is TGTGCCATCAGGCAGGGGAGCTCCTACAATGAGCAGTTCTTC.

This clonotype was seen ten or more times. The gene calls are TRBV20-1 and TRBJ2-5; D is perhaps TRBD2 (6 bases). The length of the CDR3 is 11 residues. Looked up from germline, CDR1 is DFQATT and CDR2 is SNEGSKA (reference sequence). The CDR3 region has the DNA TGCAGCGCCCTGGAGGGAGAGACCCAGTACTTC. Amino acids: CSALEGETQYF.

This clonotype was recorded at least ten times. This chain links TRBV2 with TRBJ2-7; either TRBD1 or TRBD2 may supply D (5 bases each). Germline loops: CDR1 SNHLY, CDR2 FYNNEI. The V end was cut by 11 bases, the J end by 7 bases, with 21 bases between. This CDR3 comprises 13 residues. The CDR3, as DNA: TGTGCCGGAACTGGGGACCAGTCTGCGGAGCAGTACTTC. It translates to CAGTGDQSAEQYF.

This clonotype was detected many times. J is TRBJ2-1 and V is TRBV7-9; perhaps TRBD2 as D (5 bases). CDR3 length equals 15 residues. The V gene's germline CDR1 is SEHNR and CDR2 FQNEAQ (reference sequence). V was pared by 6 bases and J by 1 base, with 13 bases between. Here the CDR3 reads CASSPPGVSYNEQFF. CDR3 nucleotide sequence: TGTGCCAGCAGTCCCCCCGGGGTATCCTACAATGAGCAGTTCTTC.

This clonotype was seen at least ten times. The chain employs TRBV13 and TRBJ1-6; TRBD1 is a possible D gene (5 bases). Trimming cost V 4 bases and J 7 bases, with 14 bases left between them. This CDR3 is built from 15 residues. Germline V gives CDR1 PRHDT, CDR2 FYEKMQ (reference sequence). Here the CDR3 DNA reads TGTGCCAGCAGCTCTGGGGGGGTCCCCAATTCACCCCTCCACTTT. This gives the protein CASSSGGVPNSPLHF.

In its sample, this clonotype was seen many times. This sequence joins TRBV5-1 and TRBJ2-1; 11 bases are shared with TRBD1. The germline V gene has CDR1 SGHRS and CDR2 YFSETQ. The CDR3 has 16 residues. Trimming cost V 1 base and J 7 bases; bases outside gene matches: 7. The CDR3 region has the DNA TGCGCCAGCAGCTTGACCGCCGGGACAGGGGGGAATGAGCAGTTCTTC. This translates into CASSLTAGTGGNEQFF.

This clonotype was seen repeatedly, ten times or more. The V call is TRBV7-8, the J call TRBJ2-7, with D uncertain. V was clipped by 5 bases and J by 5 bases, with 16 bases between them. The CDR3 is 14 residues long. CDR1 SGHVS and CDR2 FQNEAQ come from the germline V gene. The CDR3 reads CASSPWTDGNEQYF. For the CDR3, the DNA is TGTGCCAGCAGCCCTTGGACCGATGGGAACGAGCAGTACTTC.

This clonotype was picked up a small number of times. This rearrangement joins TRBV20-1 to TRBJ2-1; tentatively, D is TRBD2 (5 bases). Trimming took off 4 bases at V and 4 bases at J, with 11 bases between the two ends. The CDR3 extends over 13 amino acids. The germline CDR1 and CDR2 sequences are DFQATT and SNEGSKA (reference sequence). CDR3 residues: CSATIGGYNEQFF. In nucleotides, the CDR3 is TGCAGTGCTACGATCGGAGGATACAATGAGCAGTTCTTC.

In its sample, this clonotype was seen many times. One junction end disagrees with the germline gene, perhaps due to a read error. J is TRBJ1-1 and V is TRBV6-5, with 7 bases lining up with TRBD1. Germline loops: CDR1 MNHEY, CDR2 SVGAGI. The CDR3 length is 16 residues. The CDR3 region has the DNA TGTGCCAGCAGTTACTTCGGGACAGCGAAAAACAGTGAAGCTTTCTTT. Protein product: CASSYFGTAKNSEAFF.

The chain couples TRBV7-8 to TRBJ2-7, with D uncertain. V was clipped by 5 bases and J by 3 bases, with 8 bases between them. CDR1 is SGHVS, CDR2 FQNEAQ, per germline. The CDR3 is made up of 12 amino acids. The DNA for the CDR3 is TGTGCCAGCAGCCACGACCACTACGAGCAGTACTTC. This gives the protein CASSHDHYEQYF. Full variable domain (remainder filled in from reference TRBV7-8 and TRBJ2-7): GAGVSQSPRYKVAKRGQDVALRCDPISGHVSLFWYQQALGQGPEFLTYFQNEAQLDKSGLPSDRFFAERPEGSVSTLKIQRTQQEDSAVYLCASSHDHYEQYFGPGTRLTVT.

The sample holds many counts of this clonotype. This chain uses TRBV4-1 with TRBJ2-1, with 8 bases that match TRBD2. CDR3 size: 18 residues. Germline V gives CDR1 MGHRA, CDR2 YSYEKL. After removal of 6 bases from V and 6 bases from J, the junction contained 19 bases not matched to a gene. CDR3: CASSRVGLAGLGANEQFF. The CDR3 DNA follows: TGCGCCAGCAGTCGGGTGGGGCTAGCGGGTCTTGGGGCCAATGAGCAGTTCTTC.

This clonotype was recorded at least ten times. The V call is TRBV7-9, the J call TRBJ1-2, with D possibly matching TRBD1 (5 bases). This CDR3 comprises 13 residues. Trimming took 5 bases from V and 5 from J, leaving 12 bases between them. The germline gives CDR1 SEHNR, CDR2 FQNEAQ (reference sequence). This CDR3 reads CASSDSSPYGYTF. The CDR3 DNA reads TGTGCCAGCAGCGACAGTTCGCCTTATGGCTACACCTTC.

Ten or more counts support this clonotype. V usage is TRBV6-2 or TRBV6-3 and J usage is TRBJ2-2, with D perhaps matching TRBD1 (5 bases). From germline, CDR1 is MNHEY and CDR2 SVGEGT. The CDR3 contains 17 residues. Trimming took off 5 bases at V and 4 bases at J, with 20 bases between the two ends. The CDR3 nucleotides read TGTGCCAGCAGTCCAACAGGTTCTGGACCGCCCACCGGGGAGCTGTTTTTT. Protein sequence: CASSPTGSGPPTGELFF.